This entry lists 14 T cell receptor beta chains sequenced from one sample in a study of blood T cell repertoires in COVID-19. Generated by immunoSEQ multiplex PCR, the TCRdb table keeps only in-frame clones and is missing some. The repertoire holds approximately 58,000 clones, with roughly four fifths as singletons. Source material: peripheral blood. The receptors here all came from a man aged 55 to 70 with COVID-19, enrolled during active disease.

This clone turned up a few times. This sequence joins TRBV7-9 and TRBJ1-5; D is perhaps TRBD1 (5 bases). The CDR3 consists of 15 residues. Per germline, CDR1 SEHNR and CDR2 FQNEAQ (reference sequence). Trimming took off 5 bases at V and 0 bases at J, with 11 bases between the two ends. The CDR3 sequence is CASSPGDTSNQPQHF. The CDR3 bases are TGTGCCAGCAGCCCGGGGGATACTAGCAATCAGCCCCAGCATTTT.

This clone was recorded only once. The J gene is TRBJ1-1, the V gene TRBV5-5, with 10 bases that match TRBD1. V lost 7 bases and J lost 4; bases outside the gene matches: 4. The CDR3 is made up of 13 amino acids. Looked up from germline, CDR1 is SGHKS and CDR2 is YYEKEE (reference sequence). CDR3 sequence reads: CASWTGGGTEAFF. For the CDR3, the DNA is TGTGCCAGCTGGACAGGGGGAGGCACTGAAGCTTTCTTT.

The chain recombines TRBV29-1 with TRBJ1-2; a possible D gene is TRBD1 (6 bases). The V gene lost 5 bases and the J gene lost 7 bases, with 17 bases spanning the gap. The length of the CDR3 is 13 residues. Germline V gene data show CDR1 as SQVTM and CDR2 as ANQGSEA. CDR3 sequence (DNA): TGCAGCGTTCCTTACAGGGACCGGGGTGGCTACACCTTC. It specifies CSVPYRDRGGYTF.

This chain uses TRBV28 with TRBJ2-1; D is ambiguous. The CDR3 extends over 18 amino acids. Trimming pared 5 bases from V and 1 base from J, leaving 21 bases between. Germline V gene sequence: CDR1 MDHEN, CDR2 SYDVKM. CDR3: CASSPPLGGASSYNEQFF. The CDR3 bases are TGTGCCAGCAGTCCTCCCCTCGGCGGAGCTTCATCCTACAATGAGCAGTTCTTC.

This clone was detected only once. This sequence joins TRBV2 and TRBJ2-2; TRBD1 aligns across 7 bases. The trim removed 4 bases at V and 5 bases at J, leaving 7 bases unmatched. Per germline, CDR1 SNHLY and CDR2 FYNNEI. This CDR3 spans 15 amino acids. CDR3 in amino acids: CASSGKGASTGELFF. The CDR3, as DNA: TGTGCCAGCAGTGGGAAGGGGGCGAGTACCGGGGAGCTGTTTTTT.

V and J are TRBV20-1 and TRBJ1-3; tentative D call: TRBD1 (5 bases). The CDR3 has 16 amino acids. CDR1 is DFQATT and CDR2 is SNEGSKA in the germline V gene (reference sequence). V dropped 3 bases and J dropped 0 bases, with 15 bases sitting between them. Here the CDR3 reads CSASPPQGSSGNTIYF. The CDR3 bases are TGCAGTGCTAGTCCGCCCCAGGGTTCCTCTGGAAACACCATATATTTT.

This clone was counted once. This chain links TRBV24-1 with TRBJ2-3, with TRBD2 as a possible D gene (6 bases). Deletions cut 3 bases from V and 4 bases from J, with 13 bases between. The germline V gene encodes CDR1 KGHDR and CDR2 SFDVKD. The CDR3 is made up of 15 amino acids. CDR3 protein: CATSDPVSGADTQYF. The CDR3 region has the DNA TGTGCCACCAGTGATCCTGTTAGCGGCGCAGATACGCAGTATTTT.

The V gene is TRBV5-1, the J gene TRBJ1-2; 11 bases are a match to TRBD1. The CDR3 loop spans 14 amino acids. V was pared by 4 bases and J by 4 bases, with 3 bases of the junction left unmatched. Germline lookup yields CDR1 SGHRS and CDR2 YFSETQ. The CDR3 region is CASSGQGAGYGYTF. DNA for the CDR3: TGCGCCAGCAGCGGACAGGGGGCTGGCTATGGCTACACCTTC.

The V call is TRBV5-8, the J call TRBJ2-7, with D possibly TRBD1 on 6 matching bases. Trimming cost V 2 bases and J 2 bases, with 11 bases left between them. Germline values: CDR1 SGHTS, CDR2 YDEGEE. The CDR3 runs 14 residues. The CDR3 coding sequence is TGTGCCAGCAGCTTTCAGGGGTTAACCTACGAGCAGTACTTC. Translated: CASSFQGLTYEQYF.

The V and J genes are TRBV18 and TRBJ2-1; 16 bases are a match to TRBD2. Germline CDR1 KGHSH, CDR2 LQKENI. This CDR3 has 17 residues. V was clipped by 3 bases and J by 2 bases; unmatched bases: 1. The DNA of the CDR3 is TGTGCCAGCTCACCGGGACTAGCGGGAGGGACCTACAATGAGCAGTTCTTC. Its translation is CASSPGLAGGTYNEQFF.

CDR3 loop: CASSLATGEGYGYTF. In DNA, the CDR3 is TGTGCCAGCAGCTTAGCGACAGGGGAAGGATATGGCTACACCTTC. The gene calls are TRBV7-8 and TRBJ1-2, with 8 bases lining up with TRBD1. J gave up 5 bases and V 0 bases, and 5 bases lay outside the gene matches. The germline V gene encodes CDR1 SGHVS and CDR2 FQNEAQ. The CDR3 runs to 15 residues.

J is TRBJ1-5 and V is TRBV7-6; D might be TRBD1 (5 bases). This CDR3 comprises 13 residues. Germline-derived CDR1 and CDR2 are SGHVS and FNYEAQ. The V end lost 5 bases, the J end lost 7 bases, and 12 bases lay between the germline ends. CDR3 DNA: TGTGCCAGCAGCGCAGGGTTAAGGCAGCCCCAGCATTTT. Its translation: CASSAGLRQPQHF.

V gene TRBV2 combines with J gene TRBJ1-2; D not certain. Germline CDR1 is SNHLY and CDR2 is FYNNEI. V shed 4 bases and J shed 3 bases, with 9 bases lying between them. This CDR3 is built from 13 residues. CDR3 amino acids: CASSGVADYGYTF. The CDR3 DNA reads as TGTGCCAGCAGTGGCGTGGCGGACTATGGCTACACCTTC.

The genes are TRBV20-1 and TRBJ2-1, with no clear D. V shed 3 bases and J shed 7 bases, with 7 bases lying between them. Germline CDR1 DFQATT, CDR2 SNEGSKA (reference sequence). The length of the CDR3 is 11 residues. Here the CDR3 reads CSASDRNEQFF. The CDR3 DNA sequence: TGCAGTGCTAGTGACCGTAATGAGCAGTTCTTC.